A single sample is the source of the 6 T cell receptor beta chains below, sequenced in a study of shared clonotypes between healthy human individuals. Assay used: immunoSEQ multiplex PCR; TCRdb lists only in-frame clones, some missing. Of roughly 490,000 clones detected, 70% to 80% appear once; the ten largest clones hold less than 15%. Sequencing was performed on PBMCs. These receptors all stem from a woman in her thirties or forties in good health. Some clones in this sample may be carry-over from other donors' samples.

The sample holds one count of this clone. J is TRBJ2-7 and V is TRBV28; 10 bases map to TRBD1. The germline V gene has CDR1 MDHEN and CDR2 SYDVKM. Trimming took 9 bases from V and 7 from J; bases not matched to a gene: 9. The CDR3 totals 13 residues. The CDR3 nucleotides read TGTGCCAGTATCCGGGACAGGGGAGGAGAGCAGTACTTC. It is translated as CASIRDRGGEQYF.

J is TRBJ1-2 and V is TRBV5-6, with 10 bases matching TRBD1. From germline, CDR1 is SGHDT and CDR2 YYEEEE. The CDR3 contains 15 residues. The junction had 8 bases not matched to a gene; V was cut back by 1 base and J by 8 bases. Here the CDR3 reads CASSLRDRGWFGYTF. The CDR3 coding sequence is TGTGCCAGCAGCTTGCGGGACAGGGGATGGTTCGGCTACACCTTC.

The rearrangement uses TRBV25-1 and TRBJ2-1, with 15 bases that match TRBD2. The junction had 11 bases not matched to a gene; V was cut back by 4 bases and J by 7 bases. Germline CDR1 and CDR2: MGHDK and SYGVNS. CDR3 length: 18 amino acids. CDR3 sequence (DNA): TGTGCCAGCAGTGCGGGACTAGCGGGAGGCGGGTACGGGAATGAGCAGTTCTTC. Its protein product is CASSAGLAGGGYGNEQFF.

The J gene is TRBJ1-3, the V gene TRBV30; no reliable D call. Per germline, CDR1 GTSNPN and CDR2 SVGIG (reference sequence). This CDR3 has 17 residues. The germline V and J ends were trimmed by 0 bases and 0 bases, with 15 bases remaining between them. CDR3 amino acids: CAWSVQRFWGSGNTIYF. CDR3 nucleotides: TGTGCCTGGAGTGTACAAAGGTTCTGGGGCTCTGGAAACACCATATATTTT.

The V call is TRBV27, the J call TRBJ2-3, with 7 bases aligning to TRBD2. V lost 8 bases and J lost 3; bases outside the gene matches: 8. In germline, CDR1 is MNHEY, CDR2 SMNVEV (reference sequence). This CDR3 comprises 14 residues. CDR3 sequence reads: CASPLRELTDTQYF. In DNA, the CDR3 is TGTGCCAGCCCTCTGCGGGAGTTGACAGATACGCAGTATTTT.

The chain carries TRBV30 and TRBJ2-2; D gene unclear. Trimming left V 2 bases short and J 0 bases short, with 10 bases between. This CDR3 has 15 residues. The germline gives CDR1 GTSNPN, CDR2 SVGIG (reference sequence). CDR3 in amino acids: CAWSTWAPNTGELFF. CDR3 sequence (DNA): TGTGCCTGGAGTACGTGGGCCCCGAACACCGGGGAGCTGTTTTTT.